Sequencing of this TCR beta chain was carried out in a study of technical replicates of blood from a handful of donors (dated by TCRdb to the late 2010s). The CDR3 spans 16 residues, from the cysteine through the phenylalanine. Just the 48-base CDR3 DNA is kept, in frame starting at base 1. Via the germline V gene (reference sequence), CDR1 is SEHNR and CDR2 FQNEAQ. At the junction V is shortened by 5 bases and J by 6 bases, with 19 bases in between. In regard to this clone: Its antigen is not yet known. One base away there is no much larger clone; base qualities are not given.

Libraries were made using the immunoSEQ multiplex PCR assay. TCRdb's version of the immuneACCESS table is confined to in-frame rearrangements and falls short of the full clone set. An unresolved V gene accounts for under half of the shortfall where checked; the remainder is of unknown origin. This sample comprises more than 60,000 clones, about 95% of them detected only once. The ten most abundant clones make up 0.25% to 0.3% of the sample. Recombination connected TRBV7-9 to TRBJ1-4; no D gene call is confident. The sequenced sample consisted of T cells isolated from PBMCs. The receptor was derived from a human donor in good health. This receptor carries the CDR3 CASSPPQEGSYEKLFF. At the DNA level, the sequence is TGTGCCAGCAGCCCGCCCCAGGAGGGATCTTATGAAAAACTGTTTTTT.